In this sample, the clone carrying this T cell receptor (beta chain) turned up a few times. Its antigen is still unknown. The CDR3 spans 11 residues. V was shortened by 5 bases and J by 5 bases, with 3 bases between the two germline ends. Germline values: CDR1 SGHVS, CDR2 FQNEAQ. The data were obtained in a study of T cell repertoires in cytomegalovirus infection. MiXCR was run by TCRdb on the reads, yielding one entry per CDR3 protein. The sample records about half a million distinct CDR3 sequences, 25% to 35% being singletons. The material was cultured PBMCs, obtained from culture after CMV antigen stimulation. V usage is TRBV7-8 and J usage is TRBJ1-4; D gene uncertain. This receptor was identified in a human donor in good health (CMV status not recorded). Some clones in this sample may be carry-over from other donors' samples. The CDR3 reads CASSENEKLFF. CDR3 sequence (DNA): TGTGCCAGCAGCGAAAATGAAAAACTGTTTTTT.